This T cell receptor (beta chain) was identified during a study of blood T cell repertoires in COVID-19. Some clones are missing from TCRdb's copy, which holds only in-frame ones; the method was immunoSEQ multiplex PCR. The table has roughly 130,000 clones, roughly nine tenths seen once; the top ten hold around 4.6%. Enrollment of patients from Seattle took place during active infection, with longitudinal follow-up. The V gene's germline CDR1 is KGHSH and CDR2 LQKENI. Between the trimmed V and J ends, which lost 3 bases and 3 bases, there was a span of 17 bases. The CDR3 length is 16 residues. The chain is built from TRBV18 and TRBJ1-2; tentatively, D is TRBD1 (6 bases). Sample: peripheral blood. This receptor was identified in a man aged 55-75 years with COVID-19, enrolled during active disease. CDR3 DNA sequence: TGTGCCAGCTCACCGGCAGTACAGGGAGACGACTATGGCTACACCTTC. Its protein is CASSPAVQGDDYGYTF.